This is a list of T cell receptor beta chains from one sample in a study of blood T cell repertoires in COVID-19. TCRdb's copy holds only in-frame clones and misses some; the assay was immunoSEQ multiplex PCR. The sample includes about 200,000 clones, around 80% of them seen just once. The specimen sequenced was peripheral blood. Receptors originate from a human donor in a cohort sampled during active COVID-19. CDR3s include the opening cysteine and the closing phenylalanine or tryptophan. D genes are given only for firm matches. Expanded clones get a size class; other rows say once, few or many, or leave the size out.

j_call v_call d_call clone_size cdr3_aa cdr3_nt
TRBJ1-2 TRBV7-9 NA NA CASSLAAVNYGYTF TGTGCCAGCAGCTTAGCGGCAGTGAACTATGGCTACACCTTC
TRBJ1-5 TRBV28 NA NA CASRPGSWNQPQHF TGTGCCAGCAGACCGGGGTCGTGGAATCAGCCCCAGCATTTT
TRBJ1-2 TRBV7-9 NA NA CASSFETAYGYTF TGTGCCAGCAGCTTTGAGACAGCTTATGGCTACACCTTC
TRBJ2-3 TRBV2 NA NA CASSAGRVDTQYF TGTGCCAGCAGTGCGGGGAGAGTAGATACGCAGTATTTT
TRBJ2-5 TRBV11-1 NA few CASSLSSHRETQYF TGTGCCAGCAGCTTATCTAGTCACCGAGAGACCCAGTACTTC
TRBJ1-3 TRBV10-2 TRBD1 NA CASKETGDSTIYF TGCGCCAGCAAGGAGACAGGGGATAGCACCATATATTTT
TRBJ1-1 TRBV29-1 NA NA CSVSNTEAFF TGCAGCGTTTCTAACACTGAAGCTTTCTTT
TRBJ2-5 TRBV3-1/TRBV3-2 TRBD2 once CASSPQRGPGTQYF TGTGCCAGCAGCCCCCAGCGGGGGCCGGGGACCCAGTACTTC
TRBJ2-1 TRBV2 TRBD1 NA CASSTTGGYEQFF TGTGCCAGCAGTACGACAGGGGGCTATGAGCAGTTCTTC
TRBJ2-5 TRBV2 NA NA CASRGPRVTSTQYF TGTGCCAGCAGGGGCCCCAGGGTAACCTCGACCCAGTACTTC
TRBJ2-1 TRBV12-3/TRBV12-4 NA NA CASSWRNEQFF TGTGCCAGCAGTTGGCGGAATGAGCAGTTCTTC
TRBJ2-5 TRBV5-4 TRBD2 NA CASSAPGLKEETQYF TGTGCCAGCAGCGCCCCGGGACTAAAAGAAGAGACCCAGTACTTC
TRBJ2-5 TRBV10-2 NA NA CASSDPGQETQYF TGCGCCAGCAGTGATCCAGGTCAAGAGACCCAGTACTTC
TRBJ2-1 TRBV29-1 TRBD2 NA CSGLRGGTYNEQFF TGCAGCGGCCTGCGGGGGGGGACCTACAATGAGCAGTTCTTC
TRBJ2-3 TRBV5-4 TRBD1 NA CASSRRTGTGTVGATDTQYF TGTGCCAGCAGCAGACGCACCGGGACAGGAACCGTGGGCGCCACAGATACGCAGTATTTT
TRBJ1-1 TRBV3-1/TRBV3-2 NA NA CASMRRGGNTEAFF TGTGCCAGCATGCGGCGAGGGGGGAACACTGAAGCTTTCTTT
TRBJ2-2 TRBV29-1 NA NA CSVEREWELFF TGCAGCGTGGAGAGGGAGTGGGAGCTGTTTTTT
TRBJ1-4 TRBV28 TRBD1 NA CASTQGTGLVEKLFF TGTGCCAGCACTCAGGGGACAGGGTTAGTTGAAAAACTGTTTTTT
TRBJ2-7 TRBV7-2 TRBD2 NA CASSWTSGSYEQYF TGTGCCAGCAGCTGGACTAGCGGGAGTTACGAGCAGTACTTC
TRBJ1-4 TRBV4-2 NA NA CASSQADSDNEKLFF TGTGCCAGCAGCCAAGCGGACAGTGATAATGAAAAACTGTTTTTT
TRBJ1-2 TRBV4-2 NA NA CASSQDEALDYGYTF TGTGCCAGCAGCCAAGATGAGGCCCTCGATTATGGCTACACCTTC
TRBJ2-3 TRBV19 TRBD2 NA CASTPSGSTDTQYF TGTGCCAGTACCCCTAGCGGGAGCACAGATACGCAGTATTTT
TRBJ1-1 TRBV5-1 NA NA CASSLSAGLGTEAFF TGCGCCAGCAGCTTGTCTGCTGGGCTTGGCACTGAAGCTTTCTTT
TRBJ2-1 TRBV19 TRBD2 NA CASGVQTSRYNEQFF TGTGCCAGTGGGGTTCAGACTAGCCGTTACAATGAGCAGTTCTTC
TRBJ2-2 TRBV5-1 NA NA CASSLAAGLNTGELFF TGCGCCAGCAGCTTGGCCGCAGGTTTGAACACCGGGGAGCTGTTTTTT
TRBJ1-2 TRBV7-2 TRBD1 NA CASSYGRGPINYGYTF TGTGCCAGCAGCTATGGCAGGGGGCCTATTAACTATGGCTACACCTTC
TRBJ1-4 TRBV5-5 TRBD1 NA CASSLAGQGEEKLFF TGTGCCAGCAGCTTGGCTGGACAGGGTGAGGAAAAACTGTTTTTT
TRBJ2-3 TRBV19 TRBD2 few CASSMPSGSKDTQYF TGTGCCAGTAGTATGCCTAGCGGGAGTAAAGATACGCAGTATTTT